Shown below are 10 T cell receptor beta chains from a single sample sequenced in a study of Ad26.COV2.S vaccination and SARS-CoV-2 variants. Sequencing was performed with immunoSEQ multiplex PCR; in TCRdb, only in-frame clones are kept and a portion is missing. Of some 410,000 clones listed, 92% are singletons. Documented treatment: approximately 18 received Ad26.COV2.S at low or high dose, single or two shots; roughly 5 received placebo; per-sample allocation not given. Vaccine and placebo recipients were sampled on day 63 after the first injection. This material consisted of peripheral blood, taken in a trial of Ad26.COV2.S vaccine versus placebo. The receptors come from a person between 18 and 59 years old who received the Ad26.COV2.S COVID-19 vaccine or a placebo.

This chain uses TRBV6-6 with TRBJ1-6; no clear D gene. Trimming took 5 bases from V and 8 from J, leaving 16 bases between them. The germline V gene has CDR1 MNHNY and CDR2 SVGAGI (reference sequence). The CDR3 has 15 residues. For the CDR3, the DNA is TGTGCCAGCAGTGTCTCGACGTTACCCGATTCACCCCTCCACTTT. Translating gives CASSVSTLPDSPLHF.

CDR3 protein: CASVQGLAGRETQYF. The CDR3 DNA reads TGTGCCAGCGTCCAAGGACTAGCGGGGAGGGAGACCCAGTACTTC. The chain recombines TRBV7-2 with TRBJ2-5; 12 positions match TRBD2. From germline, CDR1 is SGHTA and CDR2 FQGNSA. The CDR3 length is 15 residues. J gave up 5 bases and V 8 bases, and 9 bases lay outside the gene matches.

J is TRBJ1-2 and V is TRBV5-1, with 8 bases identical to TRBD1. The CDR3 is made up of 15 amino acids. Trimming removed 4 bases from V and 0 bases from J; junction bases left unmatched: 5. CDR1 SGHRS and CDR2 YFSETQ come from the germline V gene. The CDR3 DNA sequence: TGCGCCAGCAGCCGTACAGGGGGAGCTAACTATGGCTACACCTTC. It is translated as CASSRTGGANYGYTF.

The chain uses TRBV29-1 and TRBJ2-3; 12 bases align to TRBD2. Trimming removed 2 bases from V and 6 bases from J; junction bases left unmatched: 9. The CDR3 extends over 16 amino acids. The germline V gene encodes CDR1 SQVTM and CDR2 ANQGSEA. The CDR3 sequence is CSVEPLLAGGMDTQYF. Written as DNA, the CDR3 is TGCAGCGTTGAACCACTTCTAGCGGGGGGGATGGATACGCAGTATTTT.

The chain employs TRBV18 and TRBJ1-5; D ambiguous. CDR3 length equals 13 residues. Trimming shortened V by 5 bases and J by 2 bases, and 7 bases separated the two germline ends. CDR1 and CDR2 (germline): KGHSH, LQKENI. CDR3 residues: CASSESGNQPQHF. The CDR3 DNA is TGTGCCAGCTCAGAGAGTGGCAATCAGCCCCAGCATTTT.

In this sample, this clone turned up a few times. The chain combines TRBV9 with TRBJ1-2; the D is unclear. Germline CDR1 SGDLS, CDR2 YYNGEE. This CDR3 is 15 amino acids long. The V end was cut by 4 bases, the J end by 5 bases, with 18 bases between. CDR3 loop: CASSRDPDGIYGYTF. As DNA, the CDR3 is TGTGCCAGCAGCCGAGACCCGGACGGGATTTATGGCTACACCTTC.

V and J are TRBV10-3 and TRBJ2-2, with a weak D call TRBD2 (5 bases). Germline CDR1 reads ENHRY; CDR2 reads SYGVKD. The CDR3 length is 15 residues. V lost 6 bases and J 4 bases, leaving 15 bases between the germline ends. Here the CDR3 reads CAIRDPGLGTGELFF. CDR3 bases: TGTGCCATCAGAGATCCGGGGTTGGGCACCGGGGAGCTGTTTTTT.

This clone has a single count. CDR3 sequence: CASSTQGIYEQYF. The CDR3 region has the DNA TGTGCCAGCAGTACTCAGGGGATCTACGAGCAGTACTTC. The chain uses TRBV27 and TRBJ2-7; D possibly corresponds to TRBD1 (6 bases). Per the germline V gene, CDR1 is MNHEY and CDR2 is SMNVEV (reference sequence). The CDR3 has 13 amino acids. The V and J ends lost 5 bases and 3 bases respectively, with 11 bases between them.

This clone was recorded once. The CDR3 DNA reads TGCGCCAGCAGCTTAATCCCCACAAGCGGCACAGATACGCAGTATTTT. Residues: CASSLIPTSGTDTQYF. J is TRBJ2-3 and V is TRBV5-1; no reliable D call. The V end was cut by 2 bases, the J end by 1 base, with 14 bases between. The germline V gene has CDR1 SGHRS and CDR2 YFSETQ. The CDR3 length is 16 residues.

In this sample, this clone turned up once. V usage is TRBV3-1 (or the pseudogene TRBV3-2) and J usage is TRBJ1-3, with 7 bases that match TRBD1. The CDR3 sequence is 15 residues long. Per germline, CDR1 LGHDT and CDR2 YNNKEL (reference sequence). The junction had 4 bases not matched to a gene; V was cut back by 3 bases and J by 2 bases. The CDR3 protein is CASSQRQGAGNTIYF. CDR3 sequence (DNA): TGTGCCAGCAGCCAGAGGCAGGGGGCTGGAAACACCATATATTTT.